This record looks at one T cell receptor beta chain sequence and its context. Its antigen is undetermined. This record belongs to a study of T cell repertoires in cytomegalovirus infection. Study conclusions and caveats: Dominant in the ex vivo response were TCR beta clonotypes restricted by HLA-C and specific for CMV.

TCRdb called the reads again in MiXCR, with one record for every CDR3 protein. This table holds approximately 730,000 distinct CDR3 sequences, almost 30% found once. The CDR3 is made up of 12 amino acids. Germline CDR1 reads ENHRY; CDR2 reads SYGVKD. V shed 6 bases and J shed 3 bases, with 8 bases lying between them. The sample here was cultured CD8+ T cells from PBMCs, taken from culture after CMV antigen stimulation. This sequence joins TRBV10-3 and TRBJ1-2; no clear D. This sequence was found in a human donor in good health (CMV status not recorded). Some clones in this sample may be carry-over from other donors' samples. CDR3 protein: CAIRVVDYGYTF. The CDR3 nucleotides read TGTGCCATCAGGGTGGTGGACTATGGCTACACCTTC.